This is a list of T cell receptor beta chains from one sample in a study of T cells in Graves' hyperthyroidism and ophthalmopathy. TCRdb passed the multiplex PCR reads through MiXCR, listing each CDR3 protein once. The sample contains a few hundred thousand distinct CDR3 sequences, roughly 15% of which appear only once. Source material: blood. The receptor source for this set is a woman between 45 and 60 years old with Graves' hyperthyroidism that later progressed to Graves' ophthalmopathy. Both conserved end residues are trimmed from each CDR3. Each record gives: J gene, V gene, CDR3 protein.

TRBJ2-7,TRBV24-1,ATSDSTGARYEQY
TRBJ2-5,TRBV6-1,ASSLPGLAGETQY
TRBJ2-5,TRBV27,ASSLSGVRETQY
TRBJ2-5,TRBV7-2,ASSLGTYQETQY
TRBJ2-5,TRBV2,ASSRDGGETQY
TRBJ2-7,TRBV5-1,ASSLVVPDYEQY
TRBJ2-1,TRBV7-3,ASSLTADNEQF
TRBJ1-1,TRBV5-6,ASSLTGWIPNTEAF
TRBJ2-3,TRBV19,ASSASRVAGADTQY
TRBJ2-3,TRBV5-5,ASSRSSASTDTQY
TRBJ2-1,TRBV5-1,ASSSATGANNEQF
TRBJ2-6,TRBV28,ASSRQGLTGANVLT
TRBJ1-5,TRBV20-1,SARDPGRGRDQPQH
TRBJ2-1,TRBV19,ASRTKSYNEQF
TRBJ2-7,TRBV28,ASTSAYEQY
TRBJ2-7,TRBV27,ASSDPGTSSHLAEQY
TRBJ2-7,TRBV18,ASSQPGTGGEQY
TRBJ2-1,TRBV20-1,SARGGRALNYNEQF
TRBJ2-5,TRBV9,ASSVVGGRETQY
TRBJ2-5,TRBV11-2,ASSSRTSGRETQY
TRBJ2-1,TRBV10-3,AISEFSGSSYNEQF
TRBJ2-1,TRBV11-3,ASSPGGGARLSEQF
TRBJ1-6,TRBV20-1,SARDLQGAFNSPLH
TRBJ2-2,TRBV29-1,SALTSGRIAGELF
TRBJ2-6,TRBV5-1,ASSFLSGGANVLT
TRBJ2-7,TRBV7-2,ASSLVARESYEQY
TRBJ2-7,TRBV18,ASSPQGSSYEQY
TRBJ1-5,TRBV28,ASRFNHQPQH
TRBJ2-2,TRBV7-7,ASTLVVGGELF
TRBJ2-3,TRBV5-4,ASSLGLPTDTQY